This passage covers 5 T cell receptor beta chains from one sample sequenced in a study of cytomegalovirus exposure and HLA in healthy donors. The PCR employed 60 Vbeta primers together with 13 Jbeta primers. The assay was immunoSEQ multiplex PCR, and TCRdb's table has in-frame clones only and misses some. Counted here are 130,000 to 150,000 clones, roughly two thirds occurring once; the ten biggest clones make up roughly 14%. Sequencing was performed on PBMCs. Every receptor here comes from a human donor in good health.

The rearrangement joins TRBV19 to TRBJ1-5; tentatively, D is TRBD1 (6 bases). The germline V gene encodes CDR1 LNHDA and CDR2 SQIVND (reference sequence). The V and J ends lost 4 bases and 0 bases respectively, with 13 bases between them. CDR3 length: 16 amino acids. This chain's CDR3 is CASSKQGTGSNQPQHF. The CDR3 DNA sequence: TGTGCCAGTAGTAAACAGGGCACGGGTAGCAATCAGCCCCAGCATTTT.

The chain couples TRBV14 to TRBJ2-5; TRBD1 matches 8 bases. Per the germline V gene, CDR1 is SGHDN and CDR2 is FVKESK. Germline trimming cut 5 bases from V and 4 bases from J; bases unmatched to any gene: 6. This CDR3 is 14 amino acids long. The CDR3 protein is CASSRDRPPETQYF. The CDR3 region has the DNA TGTGCCAGCAGCAGGGACAGGCCACCAGAGACCCAGTACTTC.

The rearrangement links TRBV27 to TRBJ1-1, with a weak D call TRBD1 (6 bases). V gave up 5 bases and J gave up 7 bases, with 14 bases separating them. CDR3 length: 13 residues. The germline CDR1 and CDR2 sequences are MNHEY and SMNVEV (reference sequence). The CDR3 spells CASSLTGTREAFF. The CDR3 DNA reads as TGTGCCAGCAGTCTCACCGGGACACGTGAAGCTTTCTTT.

This clone was counted a few times. The chain couples TRBV7-8 to TRBJ2-5; the D gene is possibly TRBD1 (5 bases). The CDR3 has 11 amino acids. With 5 bases removed from V and 10 bases from J, the gap between germline ends came to 11 bases. Germline values: CDR1 SGHVS, CDR2 FQNEAQ. The CDR3 spells CASSPLGDQYF. The CDR3 DNA reads TGTGCCAGCAGCCCCCTAGGGGACCAGTACTTC.

The rearrangement joins TRBV4-1 to TRBJ2-1; possibly TRBD1 for D (6 bases). V gave up 4 bases and J gave up 10 bases, with 11 bases separating them. The CDR3 is 12 amino acids. Germline lookup yields CDR1 MGHRA and CDR2 YSYEKL. The CDR3 is CASSRDTKEQFF. As DNA, the CDR3 is TGCGCCAGCAGCCGGGACACGAAGGAGCAGTTCTTC.